The rows below give T cell receptor beta chains drawn from one sample of a study of blood T cell repertoires in COVID-19. The table came from immunoSEQ multiplex PCR; TCRdb's copy has only in-frame clones and leaves some out. The sample contains about 120,000 clones, about four fifths of which appear only once. The sample was peripheral blood. The receptors here all came from a man between 65 and 80 years old with acute or convalescent COVID-19. Both conserved end residues are part of each CDR3. The order of the fields is V gene, J gene, clone size, D gene, CDR3 DNA, CDR3 protein. D genes are given only for firm matches. Clone sizes are given selectively: once, few, many, or a class where the clone is expanded.

v_gene: TRBV7-8; j_gene: TRBJ1-6; abundance: -; d_gene: -; CDR3nt: TGTGCCAGCAGCTTAGCGCGGGGGACTTCACCCCTCCACTTT; CDR3aa: CASSLARGTSPLHF
v_gene: TRBV2; j_gene: TRBJ2-2; abundance: -; d_gene: -; CDR3nt: TGTGCCAGCAGGCCCGCGACGGGCACCGGGGAGCTGTTTTTT; CDR3aa: CASRPATGTGELFF
v_gene: TRBV11-1; j_gene: TRBJ2-5; abundance: -; d_gene: -; CDR3nt: TGTGCCAGCAGCAGCTTAGGCGGGGTGGCGACCCAGTACTTC; CDR3aa: CASSSLGGVATQYF
v_gene: TRBV6-5; j_gene: TRBJ1-6; abundance: once; d_gene: TRBD1; CDR3nt: TGTGCCAGCAAAAACAGGGGTTGGGATAATTCACCCCTCCACTTT; CDR3aa: CASKNRGWDNSPLHF
v_gene: TRBV5-4; j_gene: TRBJ2-2; abundance: once; d_gene: TRBD1; CDR3nt: TGTGCCAGCAGCTTGTCCAGGGGGCGAGTCGGGGAGCTGTTTTTT; CDR3aa: CASSLSRGRVGELFF
v_gene: TRBV11-1; j_gene: TRBJ2-3; abundance: -; d_gene: -; CDR3nt: TGTGCCAGCAGCAATCGCTTTAGCCCAGATACGCAGTATTTT; CDR3aa: CASSNRFSPDTQYF
v_gene: TRBV5-8; j_gene: TRBJ1-5; abundance: few; d_gene: -; CDR3nt: TGTGCCAGCAGCCGTCACAGAGATTATAGCAATCAGCCCCAGCATTTT; CDR3aa: CASSRHRDYSNQPQHF
v_gene: TRBV6-5; j_gene: TRBJ1-1; abundance: -; d_gene: TRBD1; CDR3nt: TGTGCCAGCAGTTGGGGACAGGGGGCCATGAACACTGAAGCTTTCTTT; CDR3aa: CASSWGQGAMNTEAFF
v_gene: TRBV15; j_gene: TRBJ1-2; abundance: -; d_gene: TRBD1; CDR3nt: TGTGCCACCTATGGACAGGGGCCTGGCGGCTACACCTTC; CDR3aa: CATYGQGPGGYTF
v_gene: TRBV6-5; j_gene: TRBJ2-7; abundance: -; d_gene: TRBD2; CDR3nt: TGTGCCAGCAGCCTACAAGCGGGGTCCTACGAGCAGTACTTC; CDR3aa: CASSLQAGSYEQYF
v_gene: TRBV9; j_gene: TRBJ1-2; abundance: -; d_gene: -; CDR3nt: TGTGCCAGCAGCGCCCCAGGGCGGTTAAACTATGGCTACACCTTC; CDR3aa: CASSAPGRLNYGYTF
v_gene: TRBV19; j_gene: TRBJ1-4; abundance: -; d_gene: -; CDR3nt: TGTGCCAGTAGTGGGGCGTACGGAGAAAAACTGTTTTTT; CDR3aa: CASSGAYGEKLFF
v_gene: TRBV7-2; j_gene: TRBJ1-2; abundance: -; d_gene: -; CDR3nt: TGTGCCAGCAGCTTAGGCGCCAGGCAGGGAGGCTACACCTTC; CDR3aa: CASSLGARQGGYTF
v_gene: TRBV6-2/TRBV6-3; j_gene: TRBJ2-3; abundance: -; d_gene: -; CDR3nt: TGTGCCAGCAGTTACTCGACAGATAGCACAGATACGCAGTATTTT; CDR3aa: CASSYSTDSTDTQYF
v_gene: TRBV11-2; j_gene: TRBJ1-4; abundance: -; d_gene: TRBD1; CDR3nt: TGTGCCAGCAGCTTAACGGGACAGGGGTATTTGGGTAATGAAAAACTGTTTTTT; CDR3aa: CASSLTGQGYLGNEKLFF
v_gene: TRBV12-3/TRBV12-4; j_gene: TRBJ1-1; abundance: -; d_gene: -; CDR3nt: TGTGCCAGCAGCAGGGTTCTCACTGAAGCTTTCTTT; CDR3aa: CASSRVLTEAFF
v_gene: TRBV10-3; j_gene: TRBJ1-1; abundance: -; d_gene: TRBD1; CDR3nt: TGTGCCATCAGTCAGACAGGGGTGGCTTTCTTT; CDR3aa: CAISQTGVAFF
v_gene: TRBV19; j_gene: TRBJ1-1; abundance: once; d_gene: TRBD1; CDR3nt: TGTGCCAGTAGAATTATCGACAGGGGAATCACTGAAGCTTTCTTT; CDR3aa: CASRIIDRGITEAFF
v_gene: TRBV2; j_gene: TRBJ1-2; abundance: -; d_gene: -; CDR3nt: TGTGCCAGCACTTCTACGGCTTCTGGAGGCTATGGCTACACCTTC; CDR3aa: CASTSTASGGYGYTF
v_gene: TRBV2; j_gene: TRBJ2-7; abundance: many; d_gene: TRBD1; CDR3nt: TGTGCCAGCAGTGAAGCAACAGGGGGCCAAAACGAGCAGTACTTC; CDR3aa: CASSEATGGQNEQYF
v_gene: TRBV27; j_gene: TRBJ2-2; abundance: -; d_gene: TRBD1; CDR3nt: TGTGCCAGCAGTTCCACCGGGACAGCTAACACCGGGGAGCTGTTTTTT; CDR3aa: CASSSTGTANTGELFF
v_gene: TRBV9; j_gene: TRBJ1-3; abundance: -; d_gene: TRBD1; CDR3nt: TGTGCCAGCAGCGTAGTGGGGACAGTTGCTGGAAACACCATATATTTT; CDR3aa: CASSVVGTVAGNTIYF
v_gene: TRBV18; j_gene: TRBJ1-2; abundance: -; d_gene: TRBD1; CDR3nt: TGTGCCAGCTCACCAAATACAGGGGGTTTCGGCTATGGCTACACCTTC; CDR3aa: CASSPNTGGFGYGYTF
v_gene: TRBV19; j_gene: TRBJ2-3; abundance: -; d_gene: TRBD2; CDR3nt: TGTGCCAGTAGTAAACAAGCGGGGGACCTATCGGATACGCAGTATTTT; CDR3aa: CASSKQAGDLSDTQYF
v_gene: TRBV21-1; j_gene: TRBJ2-5; abundance: -; d_gene: -; CDR3nt: TGTGCCAGCAGCAAAATATTAAGGGGGAGCTCACAAGAGACCCAGTACTTC; CDR3aa: CASSKILRGSSQETQYF
v_gene: TRBV5-1; j_gene: TRBJ1-1; abundance: -; d_gene: -; CDR3nt: TGCGCCAGCAGCTTGGGGGGGACTTTGAACACTGAAGCTTTCTTT; CDR3aa: CASSLGGTLNTEAFF
v_gene: TRBV19; j_gene: TRBJ2-6; abundance: -; d_gene: -; CDR3nt: TGTGCCAGTAGTAAGGCCCAGGGAACTTCTGGGGCCAACGTCCTGACTTTC; CDR3aa: CASSKAQGTSGANVLTF
v_gene: TRBV7-8; j_gene: TRBJ1-3; abundance: -; d_gene: -; CDR3nt: TGTGCCAGCAGCTTAGGAACAGGACACTCTGGAAACACCATATATTTT; CDR3aa: CASSLGTGHSGNTIYF
v_gene: TRBV29-1; j_gene: TRBJ1-2; abundance: -; d_gene: -; CDR3nt: TGCAGCGTTGAAACTAATCCCGGAGCCTATGGCTACACCTTC; CDR3aa: CSVETNPGAYGYTF
v_gene: TRBV7-9; j_gene: TRBJ2-1; abundance: -; d_gene: -; CDR3nt: TGTGCCAGCAGCAGAGGACAGAACAATGAGCAGTTCTTC; CDR3aa: CASSRGQNNEQFF
v_gene: TRBV11-2; j_gene: TRBJ1-6; abundance: -; d_gene: -; CDR3nt: TGTGCCAGCAGTGACACATTTGGTGGCTCCTATAATTCACCCCTCCACTTT; CDR3aa: CASSDTFGGSYNSPLHF
v_gene: TRBV19; j_gene: TRBJ1-5; abundance: -; d_gene: TRBD1; CDR3nt: TGTGCCAGTAGTCCGACAGGGGTGTACCAGCCCCAGCATTTT; CDR3aa: CASSPTGVYQPQHF
v_gene: TRBV5-1; j_gene: TRBJ1-2; abundance: -; d_gene: -; CDR3nt: TGCGCCAGCAGCCTCGGGACATCCACATTTAACTATGGCTACACCTTC; CDR3aa: CASSLGTSTFNYGYTF
v_gene: TRBV4-1; j_gene: TRBJ1-5; abundance: -; d_gene: -; CDR3nt: TGCGCCAGCAGCCAAGACATCAGCAGGGCTTACTATCAGCCCCAGCATTTT; CDR3aa: CASSQDISRAYYQPQHF
v_gene: TRBV6-5; j_gene: TRBJ2-7; abundance: -; d_gene: TRBD1; CDR3nt: TGTGCCAGCAGACCAGGGGGCGGCTCCTACGAGCAGTACTTC; CDR3aa: CASRPGGGSYEQYF
v_gene: TRBV9; j_gene: TRBJ1-3; abundance: -; d_gene: -; CDR3nt: TGTGCCAGCAGCGTCAGGGGCTTTGGTGGAAACACCATATATTTT; CDR3aa: CASSVRGFGGNTIYF
v_gene: TRBV14; j_gene: TRBJ2-2; abundance: -; d_gene: TRBD2; CDR3nt: TGTGCCAGCAGCCACAGAGCGGGGGGCATCGACACCGGGGAGCTGTTTTTT; CDR3aa: CASSHRAGGIDTGELFF
v_gene: TRBV2; j_gene: TRBJ1-5; abundance: -; d_gene: -; CDR3nt: TGTGCCAGCAGAGGGACAAACCCAGAAATACAGCCCCAGCATTTT; CDR3aa: CASRGTNPEIQPQHF
v_gene: TRBV6-2/TRBV6-3; j_gene: TRBJ1-2; abundance: few; d_gene: -; CDR3nt: TGTGCCAGCAGTTACTTGAAGGACAGCTACTATGGCTACACCTTC; CDR3aa: CASSYLKDSYYGYTF
v_gene: TRBV11-3; j_gene: TRBJ1-6; abundance: -; d_gene: TRBD1; CDR3nt: TGTGCCAGCAGCTCCCCTCAGGGGGCGGATAATTCACCCCTCCACTTT; CDR3aa: CASSSPQGADNSPLHF
v_gene: TRBV7-8; j_gene: TRBJ2-1; abundance: -; d_gene: -; CDR3nt: TGTGCCAGCAGCTTAGTACAGGGATCTCCCTCCTACAATGAGCAGTTCTTC; CDR3aa: CASSLVQGSPSYNEQFF
v_gene: TRBV9; j_gene: TRBJ2-7; abundance: -; d_gene: TRBD1; CDR3nt: TGTGCCAGCAGCGTAGCTGGACAGGGCTCATACGAGCAGTACTTC; CDR3aa: CASSVAGQGSYEQYF
v_gene: TRBV6-5; j_gene: TRBJ1-2; abundance: -; d_gene: -; CDR3nt: -; CDR3aa: CASILAPNYGYTF
v_gene: TRBV29-1; j_gene: TRBJ1-5; abundance: few; d_gene: -; CDR3nt: TGCAGCGTCTCGGAATTTCCGGAGAGCAATCAGCCCCAGCATTTT; CDR3aa: CSVSEFPESNQPQHF
v_gene: TRBV7-2; j_gene: TRBJ2-7; abundance: -; d_gene: TRBD2; CDR3nt: TGTGCCAGCAGCTTAGTGGGAGGGAAGGGACTACTAAACTACGAGCAGTACTTC; CDR3aa: CASSLVGGKGLLNYEQYF
v_gene: TRBV15; j_gene: TRBJ2-7; abundance: -; d_gene: -; CDR3nt: TGTGCCACCAGCGGAAAAAACAGGGACGAGCAGTACTTC; CDR3aa: CATSGKNRDEQYF
v_gene: TRBV11-3; j_gene: TRBJ2-7; abundance: -; d_gene: -; CDR3nt: TGTGCCAGCAGCACAGAAGGGGACAAACTGTACGAGCAGTACTTC; CDR3aa: CASSTEGDKLYEQYF
v_gene: TRBV6-2/TRBV6-3; j_gene: TRBJ1-2; abundance: -; d_gene: -; CDR3nt: TGTGCCAGCAGCCTCCCTGGCGGCTATGGCTACACCTTC; CDR3aa: CASSLPGGYGYTF